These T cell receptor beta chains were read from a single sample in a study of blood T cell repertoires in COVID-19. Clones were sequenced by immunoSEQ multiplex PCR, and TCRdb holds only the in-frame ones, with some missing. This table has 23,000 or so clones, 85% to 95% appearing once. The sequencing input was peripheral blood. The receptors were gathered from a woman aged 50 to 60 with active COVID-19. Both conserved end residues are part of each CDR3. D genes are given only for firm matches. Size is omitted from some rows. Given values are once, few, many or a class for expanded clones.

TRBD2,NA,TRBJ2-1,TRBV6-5,TGTGCCAGCAGCCCAAGGACTAGCGGGAGGAATGAGCAGTTCTTC,CASSPRTSGRNEQFF
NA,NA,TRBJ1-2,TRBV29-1,TGCAGCGACCGGGACACTCCTCTGGGTTACTATGGCTACACCTTC,CSDRDTPLGYYGYTF
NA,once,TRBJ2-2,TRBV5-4,TGTGCCAGCAGCTTGAGCTTGCTAGCGACGGAGCTGTTTTTT,CASSLSLLATELFF
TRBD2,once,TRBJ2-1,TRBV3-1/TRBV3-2,TGTGCCAGCAGCGCGACTAGCGCCGGGGGGAATGAGCAGTTCTTC,CASSATSAGGNEQFF
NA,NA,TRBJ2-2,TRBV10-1,TGCGCCAGCAGTCCGGGTCCGCCGAACACCGGGGAGCTGTTTTTT,CASSPGPPNTGELFF
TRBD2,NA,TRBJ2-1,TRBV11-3,TGTGCCAGCAGCTACAAAAGCGGGGCCCCGCAGTTCTTC,CASSYKSGAPQFF
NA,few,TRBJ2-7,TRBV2,TGTGCCAGCAGTGAAGCTGAGCAGGGGCGTCGCGAGCAGTACTTC,CASSEAEQGRREQYF
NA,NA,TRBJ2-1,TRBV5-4,TGTGCCAGCAGCTTAGGAGGGAGCTCCTACAATGAGCAGTTCTTC,CASSLGGSSYNEQFF
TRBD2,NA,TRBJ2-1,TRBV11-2,TGTGCCAGCAGCTTTTACAAGGGACTAGCACAATACAATGAGCAGTTCTTC,CASSFYKGLAQYNEQFF
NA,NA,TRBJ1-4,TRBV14,TGTGCCAGCAGCCAAGCCGGGACAAGTAATGAAAAACTGTTTTTT,CASSQAGTSNEKLFF
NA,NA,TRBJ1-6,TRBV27,TGTGCCAGCAGTTTTCTTAATTCACCCCTCCACTTT,CASSFLNSPLHF
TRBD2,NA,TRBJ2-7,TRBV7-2,TGTGCCAGCAGCTTATCCGGCGGGAGTGGGTACGAGCAGTACTTC,CASSLSGGSGYEQYF
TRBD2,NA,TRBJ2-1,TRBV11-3,TGTGCCAGCAGCTCGACCCGGACTAGCGGGGGGGCGAATGAGCAGTTCTTC,CASSSTRTSGGANEQFF
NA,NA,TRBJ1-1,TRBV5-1,TGCGCCAGCAGCTTGGAATCACAGGGATTGACTGAAGCTTTCTTT,CASSLESQGLTEAFF
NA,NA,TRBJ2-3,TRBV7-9,TGTGCCAGCAGGCCAGAAGGAGGATACACAGATACGCAGTATTTT,CASRPEGGYTDTQYF
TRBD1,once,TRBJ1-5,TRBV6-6,TGTGCCAGCAGTTGGGACAGGGAAAACCAGCCCCAGCATTTT,CASSWDRENQPQHF
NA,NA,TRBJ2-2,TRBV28,TGTGCCAGCAGTCGACTCAGGGGAGACACCGGGGAGCTGTTTTTT,CASSRLRGDTGELFF
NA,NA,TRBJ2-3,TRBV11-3,TGTGCCAGCAGCATGGGGCTAAGCGATACGCAGTATTTT,CASSMGLSDTQYF
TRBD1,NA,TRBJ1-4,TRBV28,TGTGCCAGCGGACAGGTTGCAACTAATGAAAAACTGTTTTTT,CASGQVATNEKLFF
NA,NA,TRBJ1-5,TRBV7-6,TGTGCCAGCAGCTTAGCGTCTGGAGGCCCGGGTAATCAGCCCCAGCATTTT,CASSLASGGPGNQPQHF
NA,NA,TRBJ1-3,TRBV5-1,TGCGCCAGCAGCCCGGAGGCTACTGGAAACACCATATATTTT,CASSPEATGNTIYF
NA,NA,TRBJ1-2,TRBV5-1,TGCGCCAGCAGCTTGGCCGGAGGACAGCTTTATGGCTACACCTTC,CASSLAGGQLYGYTF
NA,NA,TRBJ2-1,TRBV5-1,TGCGCCAGCAGCTTGGGGGAGGCCTACAATGAGCAGTTCTTC,CASSLGEAYNEQFF
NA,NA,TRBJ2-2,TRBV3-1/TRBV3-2,TGTGCCAGCAGCCGGCCCGGGGGCGGGGAGCTGTTTTTT,CASSRPGGGELFF
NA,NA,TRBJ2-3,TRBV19,TGTGCCAGTAGTATACTACTAGGTGTGGGCACAGATACGCAGTATTTT,CASSILLGVGTDTQYF
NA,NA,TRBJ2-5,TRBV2,TGTGCCAGTCTCGAGCAAGAGACCCAGTACTTC,CASLEQETQYF
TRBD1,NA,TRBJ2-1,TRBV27,TGTGCCAGCAGCTTGAGACAGGAGAGGACAGGGGGTCCCGAGCAGTTCTTC,CASSLRQERTGGPEQFF
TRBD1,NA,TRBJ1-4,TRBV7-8,TGTGCCAGCAGCTTGGAATGGACAGGGGCTAATGAAAAACTGTTTTTT,CASSLEWTGANEKLFF
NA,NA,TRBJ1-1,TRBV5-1,TGCGCCAGCAGCGGGGGGAGAGACACTGAAGCTTTCTTT,CASSGGRDTEAFF
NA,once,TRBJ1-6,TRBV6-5,TGTGCCGGAGACAGAATCTCCTATAATTCACCCCTCCACTTT,CAGDRISYNSPLHF
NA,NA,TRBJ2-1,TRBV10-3,TGTGCCATCAGTGAGTCTGTAGATGAGCAGTTCTTC,CAISESVDEQFF
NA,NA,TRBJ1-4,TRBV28,TGTGCCAGCAGCCCGGCGGGGAACGTTGAAAAACTGTTTTTT,CASSPAGNVEKLFF
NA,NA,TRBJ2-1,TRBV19,TGTGCCAGTAGAAAAACCGGGAGCTACAATGAGCAGTTCTTC,CASRKTGSYNEQFF
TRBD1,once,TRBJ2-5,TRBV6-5,TGTGCCAGCAGGAGGGACAGGGGGTTGGAGACCCAGTACTTC,CASRRDRGLETQYF
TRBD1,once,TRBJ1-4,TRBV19,TGTGCCAGTCGACAGGGGGCGCTGGAAGGAACTAATGAAAAACTGTTTTTT,CASRQGALEGTNEKLFF
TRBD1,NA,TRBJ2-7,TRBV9,TGTGCCAGCAGCGTCGGGACAGGGGACTACGAGCAGTACTTC,CASSVGTGDYEQYF
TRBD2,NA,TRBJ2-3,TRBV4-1,TGCGCCAGCAGCCAAGATTATCTAGCGGGGGTCACAGATACGCAGTATTTT,CASSQDYLAGVTDTQYF
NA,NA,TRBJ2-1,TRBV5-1,TGCGCCAGCAGCTTGGACCCTAGCGATGAGCAGTTCTTC,CASSLDPSDEQFF